Each of the 2 T cell receptor beta chains below was sequenced from the same sample in a study of radiotherapy plus CTLA-4 blockade in lung cancer. This table comes from immunoSEQ multiplex PCR, and its TCRdb copy is limited to in-frame clones, with some not included. In the table there are around 110,000 clones, about four fifths of which are singletons. The sequencing here drew on peripheral blood, taken from a patient treated with radiotherapy plus ipilimumab. These receptor sequences come from a human donor with non-small cell lung cancer that progressed on radiotherapy plus ipilimumab. Some clones in this sample may be carry-over from other donors' samples.

This chain links TRBV18 with TRBJ1-1; 7 nucleotides match TRBD1. This CDR3 region has 14 residues. Looked up from germline, CDR1 is KGHSH and CDR2 is LQKENI. V was pared by 5 bases and J by 4 bases, with 7 bases of the junction left unmatched. DNA of the CDR3: TGTGCCAGCTCATTACAGGGGACGGTCACTGAAGCTTTCTTT. It is translated as CASSLQGTVTEAFF.

The J gene is TRBJ2-7, the V gene TRBV29-1, with D possibly matching TRBD2 (6 bases). Germline lookup yields CDR1 SQVTM and CDR2 ANQGSEA. The CDR3 totals 13 residues. CDR3 sequence: CNCGGTVPYEQYF. For the CDR3, the DNA is TGCAACTGCGGCGGGACGGTTCCCTACGAGCAGTACTTC.